The 23 T cell receptor beta chains below were found in one sample sequenced in a study of graft-versus-host responses after intestinal transplantation. These receptors' antigens are unknown. Clones were sequenced by immunoSEQ multiplex PCR, and TCRdb holds only the in-frame ones, with some missing. Of roughly 80,000 clones listed, around 86% are singletons. Sequenced material: unstimulated CD8+ T cells sorted from spleen or lymph node cells, taken before transplant. The receptor source for this set is a human donor who was the organ donor for an intestinal transplant.

The chain recombines TRBV30 with TRBJ1-2, with TRBD1 identical over 9 bases. Germline lookup yields CDR1 GTSNPN and CDR2 SVGIG (reference sequence). Unmatched junction bases numbered 13, after V lost 4 bases and J lost 4 bases. The CDR3 runs 16 residues. The CDR3 nucleotides read TGTGCCTGGATCTATTACCGGGACAGGGACTCCTATGGCTACACCTTC. Its translation is CAWIYYRDRDSYGYTF.

The chain combines TRBV4-2 with TRBJ2-7; the match to TRBD2 covers 7 bases. The CDR3 has 15 amino acids. Per the germline V gene, CDR1 is LGHNA and CDR2 is YNFKEQ. With V trimmed by 1 base and J by 4 bases, 7 bases remained unmatched. The CDR3 loop reads CASSQASGDFYEQYF. The CDR3 coding sequence is TGTGCCAGCAGCCAAGCAAGCGGGGACTTTTACGAGCAGTACTTC.

V gene TRBV5-6 combines with J gene TRBJ2-2; D may correspond to TRBD1 or TRBD2 (5 bases each). The CDR3 extends over 13 amino acids. Germline assignment: CDR1 SGHDT and CDR2 YYEEEE. Trimming took off 4 bases at V and 6 bases at J, with 10 bases between the two ends. The DNA of the CDR3 is TGTGCCAGCAGCCAAGGGACGGCCGGGGAGCTGTTTTTT. Its protein is CASSQGTAGELFF.

This chain links TRBV29-1 with TRBJ2-1; D not certain. The length of the CDR3 is 11 residues. Trimming stripped 3 bases from V and 4 bases from J, with 4 bases between. CDR1 and CDR2 (germline): SQVTM, ANQGSEA. CDR3 DNA: TGCAGCGTTGAGGATTACAATGAGCAGTTCTTC. This translates into CSVEDYNEQFF.

V usage is TRBV5-6 and J usage is TRBJ1-6; D might be TRBD1 (6 bases). CDR1 is SGHDT and CDR2 is YYEEEE in the germline V gene. This CDR3 spans 14 amino acids. Trimming shortened V by 0 bases and J by 8 bases, and 9 bases separated the two germline ends. The CDR3 spells CASSLAQGYSPLHF. The CDR3, as DNA: TGTGCCAGCAGCTTGGCCCAGGGGTATTCACCCCTCCACTTT.

The CDR3 DNA is TGTGCCAGCAGCTCGCCGACTAGCGACGACGAGCAGTACTTC. Its translation: CASSSPTSDDEQYF. This chain connects TRBV9 to TRBJ2-7, with 8 bases aligning to TRBD2. This CDR3 comprises 14 residues. Germline V gives CDR1 SGDLS, CDR2 YYNGEE. V lost 4 bases and J lost 5; bases outside the gene matches: 8. The variable domain in full, completed from reference TRBV9 and TRBJ2-7, reads DSGVTQTPKHLITATGQRVTLRCSPRSGDLSVYWYQQSLDQGLQFLIQYYNGEERAKGNILERFSAQQFPDLHSELNLSSLELGDSALYFCASSSPTSDDEQYFGPGTRLTVT.

A single count supports this clone. The V gene is TRBV7-8, the J gene TRBJ1-5; D ambiguous. The CDR3 length is 16 residues. The germline V and J ends were trimmed by 0 bases and 2 bases, with 11 bases remaining between them. The germline gives CDR1 SGHVS, CDR2 FQNEAQ. The CDR3 bases are TGTGCCAGCAGCTTAGCGCCCCCGTGGGGCAATCAGCCCCAGCATTTT. This codes for CASSLAPPWGNQPQHF.

As for this clone: This sample also contains other DNA sequences that code for the same CDR3. The chain uses TRBV28 and TRBJ1-1, with 11 bases aligning to TRBD1. The germline CDR1 and CDR2 sequences are MDHEN and SYDVKM. The length of the CDR3 is 14 residues. Trimming took 6 bases from V and 5 from J; bases not matched to a gene: 5. The CDR3 DNA follows: TGTGCCAGCAGCTTGGACAGGGGGCTGACTGAAGCTTTCTTT. It encodes CASSLDRGLTEAFF. Looking up the rest from reference TRBV28 and TRBJ1-1 gives the full variable domain: DVKVTQSSRYLVKRTGEKVFLECVQDMDHENMFWYRQDPGLGLRLIYFSYDVKMKEKGDIPEGYSVSREKKERFSLILESASTNQTSMYLCASSLDRGLTEAFFGQGTRLTVV.

This chain uses TRBV11-2 with TRBJ2-5; 12 nucleotides match TRBD1. Germline loops: CDR1 SGHAT, CDR2 FQNNGV. Trimming took 0 bases from V and 11 from J; bases not matched to a gene: 16. This CDR3 is built from 18 residues. The CDR3 region has the DNA TGTGCCAGCAGCTTAGATCCATTTGGGACAGGGGGCATGGTAGAGCAGTACTTC. Translation gives CASSLDPFGTGGMVEQYF.

This sequence joins TRBV5-4 and TRBJ2-7; maybe TRBD1 (6 bases). The V gene's germline CDR1 is SGHNT and CDR2 YYREEE (reference sequence). V lost 0 bases and J 3 bases, leaving 10 bases between the germline ends. The CDR3 has 14 amino acids. CDR3: CASSLDGTIYEQYF. In DNA, the CDR3 is TGTGCCAGCAGCTTGGACGGGACAATCTACGAGCAGTACTTC. The full variable domain, its missing parts supplied by reference TRBV5-4 and TRBJ2-7, is ETGVTQSPTHLIKTRGQQVTLRCSSQSGHNTVSWYQQALGQGPQFIFQYYREEENGRGNFPPRFSGLQFPNYSSELNVNALELDDSALYLCASSLDGTIYEQYFGPGTRLTVT.

The rearrangement joins TRBV10-2 to TRBJ2-2; D may match TRBD1 or TRBD2 (5 bases each). The CDR3 is made up of 15 amino acids. The germline V and J ends were trimmed by 7 bases and 3 bases, with 15 bases remaining between them. Germline assignment: CDR1 WSHSY and CDR2 SAAADI. CDR3 coding DNA: TGCGCCAGCACCGGGACCACAGGATACACCGGGGAGCTGTTTTTT. Translation: CASTGTTGYTGELFF.

The chain links TRBV28 to TRBJ1-1; TRBD1 matches 7 bases. CDR3 length: 16 residues. CDR1 is MDHEN and CDR2 is SYDVKM in the germline V gene. J gave up 0 bases and V 6 bases, and 10 bases lay outside the gene matches. CDR3 region: CASSRGQAYMNTEAFF. The CDR3 region has the DNA TGTGCCAGCAGCCGAGGACAGGCCTACATGAACACTGAAGCTTTCTTT.

This rearrangement joins TRBV15 to TRBJ1-3; weak D call: TRBD1 (5 bases). The germline CDR1 and CDR2 sequences are LNHNV and YYDKDF (reference sequence). Trimming pared 3 bases from V and 2 bases from J, leaving 17 bases between. This CDR3 region has 17 residues. CDR3 coding DNA: TGTGCCACCAGCAGTGACAGACAGTCTATGGCTGGAAACACCATATATTTT. Translation gives CATSSDRQSMAGNTIYF. The variable domain in full, with the rest retrieved from reference TRBV15 and TRBJ1-3, is DAMVIQNPRYQVTQFGKPVTLSCSQTLNHNVMYWYQQKSSQAPKLLFHYYDKDFNNEADTPDNFQSRRPNTSFCFLDIRSPGLGDTAMYLCATSSDRQSMAGNTIYFGEGSWLTVV.

The rearrangement joins TRBV10-2 to TRBJ2-7; D possibly corresponds to TRBD2 (6 bases). Germline-derived CDR1 and CDR2 are WSHSY and SAAADI. V was pared by 4 bases and J by 4 bases, with 11 bases between. This CDR3 contains 13 residues. In DNA form, the CDR3 reads TGCGCCAGCAGTGGAACCGGGGGTTACGAGCAGTACTTC. Protein product: CASSGTGGYEQYF.

The genes are TRBV6-4 and TRBJ1-6; no firm D call. CDR1 is MRHNA, CDR2 SNTAGT, per germline. This CDR3 spans 13 amino acids. V was pared by 6 bases and J by 1 base, with 4 bases between. CDR3 in DNA: TGTGCCAGCAGGGGGTCCTATAATTCACCCCTCCACTTT. Encoded protein: CASRGSYNSPLHF.

The chain recombines TRBV6-1 with TRBJ2-7; 9 bases are a match to TRBD1. This CDR3 has 14 amino acids. Germline CDR1 MNHNS, CDR2 SASEGT. The trim removed 5 bases at V and 2 bases at J, leaving 4 bases unmatched. The CDR3 coding sequence is TGTGCCAGCAGTTTGACAGGGGGAACCTACGAGCAGTACTTC. Translation gives CASSLTGGTYEQYF.

The CDR3 protein is CASSAEGQLDEQFF. In DNA form, the CDR3 reads TGTGCCAGCAGCGCTGAGGGGCAGCTCGATGAGCAGTTCTTC. This sequence joins TRBV9 and TRBJ2-1; D may correspond to TRBD1 or TRBD2 (5 bases each). The ends were cut back, 3 bases at V and 8 bases at J, with 15 bases in the middle. Germline loops: CDR1 SGDLS, CDR2 YYNGEE. The CDR3 is 14 amino acids.

This chain joins TRBV29-1 and TRBJ2-2; D might be TRBD1 (6 bases). Germline CDR1 and CDR2: SQVTM and ANQGSEA. This CDR3 comprises 13 residues. V was shortened by 0 bases and J by 6 bases, with 8 bases between the two germline ends. This chain's CDR3 is CSVEDEGAGELFF. DNA of the CDR3: TGCAGCGTTGAAGATGAGGGGGCCGGGGAGCTGTTTTTT.

The chain combines TRBV30 with TRBJ2-7; D not resolved. Germline lookup yields CDR1 GTSNPN and CDR2 SVGIG (reference sequence). CDR3 length: 13 residues. The V end was cut by 0 bases, the J end by 2 bases, with 8 bases between. The CDR3 loop is CAWSVFDTYEQYF. The CDR3 coding sequence is TGTGCCTGGAGTGTATTCGATACCTACGAGCAGTACTTC.

CDR3 nucleotide sequence: TGTGCCAGCAGCATTACCGGGGAGCTGTTTTTT. Its protein product is CASSITGELFF. The rearrangement joins TRBV2 to TRBJ2-2; the D is unclear. This CDR3 has 11 residues. V lost 6 bases and J 5 bases, leaving 4 bases between the germline ends. The V gene's germline CDR1 is SNHLY and CDR2 FYNNEI.

The chain joins TRBV27 to TRBJ1-2; a weak D match, TRBD1 (5 bases). CDR3 size: 15 residues. Trimming cost V 0 bases and J 8 bases, with 16 bases left between them. The germline V gene has CDR1 MNHEY and CDR2 SMNVEV (reference sequence). For the CDR3, the DNA is TGTGCCAGCAGTTTATCGGGGAGAGTGGGGCTCGGCTACACCTTC. Its protein is CASSLSGRVGLGYTF.

The chain has TRBV6-5 and TRBJ2-7; TRBD1 is a possible D gene (5 bases). CDR3 length: 12 amino acids. With 2 bases removed from V and 8 bases from J, the gap between germline ends came to 10 bases. Germline CDR1 is MNHEY and CDR2 is SVGAGI. The CDR3 DNA reads as TGTGCCAGCAGTTACGGGCAGGGCAAGCAGTACTTC. It specifies CASSYGQGKQYF.

This chain links TRBV6-5 with TRBJ1-5, with D possibly matching TRBD1 (6 bases). V dropped 5 bases and J dropped 6 bases, with 17 bases sitting between them. Germline V lookup: CDR1 MNHEY, CDR2 SVGAGI. The CDR3 contains 15 residues. The CDR3 loop is CASSRGGAGTQPQHF. In DNA form, the CDR3 reads TGTGCCAGCAGTAGAGGGGGGGCGGGTACTCAGCCCCAGCATTTT.